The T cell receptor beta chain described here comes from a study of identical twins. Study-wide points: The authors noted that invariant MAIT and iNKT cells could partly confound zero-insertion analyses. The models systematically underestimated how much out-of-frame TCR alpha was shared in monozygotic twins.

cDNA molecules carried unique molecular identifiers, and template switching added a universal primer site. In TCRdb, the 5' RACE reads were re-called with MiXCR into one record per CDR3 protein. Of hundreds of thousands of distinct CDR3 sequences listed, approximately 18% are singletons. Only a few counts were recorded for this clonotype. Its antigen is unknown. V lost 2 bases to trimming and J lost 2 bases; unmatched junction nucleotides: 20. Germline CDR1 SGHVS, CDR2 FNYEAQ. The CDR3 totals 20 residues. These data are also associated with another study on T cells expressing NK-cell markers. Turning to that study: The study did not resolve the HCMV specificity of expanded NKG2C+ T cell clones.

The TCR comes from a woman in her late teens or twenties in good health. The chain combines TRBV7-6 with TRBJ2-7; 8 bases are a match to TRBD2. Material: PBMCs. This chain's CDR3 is CASSLTRETSGGGVPYEQYF. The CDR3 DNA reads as TGTGCCAGCAGCTTAACGCGGGAAACTAGCGGCGGTGGAGTTCCCTACGAGCAGTACTTC.